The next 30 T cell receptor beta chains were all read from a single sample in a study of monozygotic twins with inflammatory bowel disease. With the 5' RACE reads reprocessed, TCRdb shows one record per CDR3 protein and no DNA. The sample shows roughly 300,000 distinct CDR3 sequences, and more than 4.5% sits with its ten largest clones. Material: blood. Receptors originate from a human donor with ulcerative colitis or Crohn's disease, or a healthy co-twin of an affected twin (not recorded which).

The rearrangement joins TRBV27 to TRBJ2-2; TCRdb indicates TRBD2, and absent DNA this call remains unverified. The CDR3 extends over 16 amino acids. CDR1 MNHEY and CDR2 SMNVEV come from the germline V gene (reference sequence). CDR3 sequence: CASSLFGLASTGELFF.

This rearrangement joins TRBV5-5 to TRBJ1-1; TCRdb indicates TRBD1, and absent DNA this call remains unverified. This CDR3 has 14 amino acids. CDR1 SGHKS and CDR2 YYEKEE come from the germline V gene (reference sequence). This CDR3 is CASSKDRANTEAFF.

The CDR3 here is CASSTGQGNNEKLFF. The chain uses TRBV7-2 and TRBJ1-4; with no DNA, the TCRdb D assignment of TRBD1 cannot be verified. CDR1 is SGHTA, CDR2 FQGNSA, per germline. CDR3 length: 15 residues.

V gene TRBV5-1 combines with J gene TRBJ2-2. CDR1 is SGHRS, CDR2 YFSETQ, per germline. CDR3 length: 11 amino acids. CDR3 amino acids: CASSGERELFF.

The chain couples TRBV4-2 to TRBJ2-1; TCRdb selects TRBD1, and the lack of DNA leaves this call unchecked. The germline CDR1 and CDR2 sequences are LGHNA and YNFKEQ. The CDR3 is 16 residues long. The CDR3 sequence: CASSQVTGRGNNEQFF.

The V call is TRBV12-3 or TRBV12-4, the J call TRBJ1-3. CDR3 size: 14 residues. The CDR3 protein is CASRPRAIRNTIYF.

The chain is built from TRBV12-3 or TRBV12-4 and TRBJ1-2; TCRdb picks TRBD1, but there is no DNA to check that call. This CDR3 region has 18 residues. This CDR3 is CASSRKGQGATLGYGYTF.

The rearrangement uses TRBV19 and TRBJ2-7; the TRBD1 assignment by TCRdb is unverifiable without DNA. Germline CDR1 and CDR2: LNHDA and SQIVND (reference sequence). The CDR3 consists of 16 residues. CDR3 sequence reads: CASSIARTGTIHEQYF. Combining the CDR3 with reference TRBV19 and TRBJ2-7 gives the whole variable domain DGGITQSPKYLFRKEGQNVTLSCEQNLNHDAMYWYRQDPGQGLRLIYYSQIVNDFQKGDIAEGYSVSREKKESFPLTVTSAQKNPTAFYLCASSIARTGTIHEQYFGPGTRLTVT.

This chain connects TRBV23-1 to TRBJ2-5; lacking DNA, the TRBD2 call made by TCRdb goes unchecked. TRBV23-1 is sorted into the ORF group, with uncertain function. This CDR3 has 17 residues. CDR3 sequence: CASSQSGPSSREETQYF.

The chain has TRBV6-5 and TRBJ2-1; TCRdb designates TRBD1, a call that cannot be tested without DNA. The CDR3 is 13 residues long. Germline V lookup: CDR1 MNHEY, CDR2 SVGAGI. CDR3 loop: CASSYQGAGQFFF.

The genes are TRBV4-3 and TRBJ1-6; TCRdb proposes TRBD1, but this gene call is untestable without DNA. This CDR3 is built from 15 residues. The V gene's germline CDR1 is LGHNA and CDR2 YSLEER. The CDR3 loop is CASSQEDTRNSPLHF.

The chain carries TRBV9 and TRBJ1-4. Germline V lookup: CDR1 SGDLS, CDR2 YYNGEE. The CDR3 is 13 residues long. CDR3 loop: CASSVEGSEKLFF.

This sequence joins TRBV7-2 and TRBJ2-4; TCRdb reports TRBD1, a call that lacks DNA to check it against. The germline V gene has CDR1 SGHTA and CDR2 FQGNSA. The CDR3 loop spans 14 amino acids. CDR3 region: CASSEGTGAVIQYF.

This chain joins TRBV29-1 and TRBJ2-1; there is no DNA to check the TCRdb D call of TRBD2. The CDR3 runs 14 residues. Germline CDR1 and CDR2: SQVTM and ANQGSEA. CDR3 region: CSVDRTSGVNEQFF.

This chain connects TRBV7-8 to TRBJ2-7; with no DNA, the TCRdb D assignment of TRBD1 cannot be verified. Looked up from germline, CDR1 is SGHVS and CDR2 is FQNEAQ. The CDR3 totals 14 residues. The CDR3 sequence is CASSPQGASYEQYF.

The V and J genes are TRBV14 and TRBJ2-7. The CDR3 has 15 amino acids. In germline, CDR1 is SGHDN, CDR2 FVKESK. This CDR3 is CASSQIREGPHEQYF. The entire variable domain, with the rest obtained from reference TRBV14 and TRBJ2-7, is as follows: EAGVTQFPSHSVIEKGQTVTLRCDPISGHDNLYWYRRVMGKEIKFLLHFVKESKQDESGMPNNRFLAERTGGTYSTLKVQPAELEDSGVYFCASSQIREGPHEQYFGPGTRLTVT.

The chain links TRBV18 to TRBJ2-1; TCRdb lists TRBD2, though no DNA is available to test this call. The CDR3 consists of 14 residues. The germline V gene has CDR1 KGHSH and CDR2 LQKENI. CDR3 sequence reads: CASLLAEKTNEQFF.

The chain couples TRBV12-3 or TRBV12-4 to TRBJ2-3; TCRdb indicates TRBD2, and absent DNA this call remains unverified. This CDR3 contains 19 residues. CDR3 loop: CASSFLGVAGGSSTDTQYF.

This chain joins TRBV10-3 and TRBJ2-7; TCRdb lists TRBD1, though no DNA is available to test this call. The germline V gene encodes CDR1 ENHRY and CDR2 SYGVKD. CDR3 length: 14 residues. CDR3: CAISGNRDNYEQYF.

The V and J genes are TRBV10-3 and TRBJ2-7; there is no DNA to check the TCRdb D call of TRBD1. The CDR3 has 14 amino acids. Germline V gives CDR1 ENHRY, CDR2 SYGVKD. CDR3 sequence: CAISVGTGDYEQYF.

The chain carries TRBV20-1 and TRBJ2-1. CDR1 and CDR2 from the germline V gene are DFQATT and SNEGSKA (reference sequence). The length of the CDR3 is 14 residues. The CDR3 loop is CSAKILERFNEQFF.

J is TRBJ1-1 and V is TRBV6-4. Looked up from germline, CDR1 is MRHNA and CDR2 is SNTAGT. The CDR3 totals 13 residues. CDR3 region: CASSTEVNTEAFF.

Here the CDR3 reads CASSFGATNEKLSF. This sequence joins TRBV7-9 and TRBJ1-4. From germline, CDR1 is SEHNR and CDR2 FQNEAQ (reference sequence). The length of the CDR3 is 14 residues.

CDR3 protein: CATSEADSPLHF. V is TRBV24-1 and J is TRBJ1-6. The CDR3 runs 12 residues. The germline gives CDR1 KGHDR, CDR2 SFDVKD.

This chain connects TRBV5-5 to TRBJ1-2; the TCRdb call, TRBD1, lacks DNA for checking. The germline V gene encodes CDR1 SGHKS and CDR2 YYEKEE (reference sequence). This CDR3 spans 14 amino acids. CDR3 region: CASSLVRGTYGYTF. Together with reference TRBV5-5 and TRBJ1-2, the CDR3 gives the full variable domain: DAGVTQSPTHLIKTRGQQVTLRCSPISGHKSVSWYQQVLGQGPQFIFQYYEKEERGRGNFPDRFSARQFPNYSSELNVNALLLGDSALYLCASSLVRGTYGYTFGSGTRLTVV.

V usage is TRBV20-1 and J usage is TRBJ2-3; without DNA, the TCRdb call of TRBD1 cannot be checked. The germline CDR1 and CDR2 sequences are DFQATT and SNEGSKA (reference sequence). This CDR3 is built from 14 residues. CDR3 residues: CSADDGTRRDKQYF.

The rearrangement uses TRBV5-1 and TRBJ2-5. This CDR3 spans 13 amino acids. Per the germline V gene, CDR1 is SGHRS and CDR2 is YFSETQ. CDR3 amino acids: CASSQDSVATQYF. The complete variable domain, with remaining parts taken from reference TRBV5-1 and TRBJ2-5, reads KAGVTQTPRYLIKTRGQQVTLSCSPISGHRSVSWYQQTPGQGLQFLFEYFSETQRNKGNFPGRFSGRQFSNSRSEMNVSTLELGDSALYLCASSQDSVATQYFGPGTRLLVL.

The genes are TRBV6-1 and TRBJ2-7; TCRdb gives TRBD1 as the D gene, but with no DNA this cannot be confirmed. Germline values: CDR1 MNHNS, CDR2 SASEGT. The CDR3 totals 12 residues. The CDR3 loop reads CASWDSLYEQYF.

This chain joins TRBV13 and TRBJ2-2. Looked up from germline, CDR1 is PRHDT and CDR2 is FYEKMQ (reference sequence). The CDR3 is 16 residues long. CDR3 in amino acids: CASSLVRGANTGELFF.

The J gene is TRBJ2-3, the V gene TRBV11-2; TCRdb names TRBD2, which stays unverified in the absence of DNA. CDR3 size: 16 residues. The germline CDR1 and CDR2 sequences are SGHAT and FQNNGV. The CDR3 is CASSLLAGSVGDTQYF.